This T cell receptor beta chain is drawn from a study of blood T cell repertoires in COVID-19. Germline values: CDR1 SGDLS, CDR2 YYNGEE. The CDR3 consists of 15 residues. Trimming shortened V by 3 bases and J by 1 base, and 13 bases separated the two germline ends. In the source study's methods: Reference gene primer amplification in the assay estimated nucleated cell counts. The method was immunoSEQ multiplex PCR; TCRdb's version includes in-frame clones alone and lacks a portion of them. The DNA was the basis for D and trimming; V, J and clone size are from that table. The sample lists approximately 54,000 clones; roughly 80% were seen once.

The sequenced sample consisted of peripheral blood. V gene TRBV9 combines with J gene TRBJ1-1; a possible D gene is TRBD1 (6 bases). The TCR sequence derives from a woman in her sixties with acute or convalescent COVID-19. As DNA, the CDR3 is TGTGCCAGCAGCGAACAGGGCGGGGGGAACACTGAAGCTTTCTTT. Its protein product is CASSEQGGGNTEAFF.